Below, 3 T cell receptor beta chains from the same sample are listed, as sequenced in a study of cytomegalovirus exposure and HLA in healthy donors. In the PCR, 60 Vbeta and 13 Jbeta primers were used. The protocol was immunoSEQ multiplex PCR, while the TCRdb copy is restricted to in-frame clones and leaves out a portion. The data contain 90,000 or so clones, 69% of them singletons. The sample comprised PBMCs. Every receptor here comes from a man in his forties or fifties in good health and CMV-seronegative.

This clone was counted only a few times. The chain combines TRBV5-4 with TRBJ2-7, with 7 bases aligning to TRBD1. Looked up from germline, CDR1 is SGHNT and CDR2 is YYREEE (reference sequence). This CDR3 has 18 residues. V shed 0 bases, J shed 1 base, and the junction held 13 bases outside the gene matches. CDR3 region: CASSLELGTGDLSYEQYF. The CDR3 DNA reads as TGTGCCAGCAGCTTGGAGTTGGGAACAGGGGATTTATCCTACGAGCAGTACTTC.

The V call is TRBV29-1, the J call TRBJ1-2; D might be TRBD1 (6 bases). V dropped 4 bases and J dropped 5 bases, with 11 bases sitting between them. Per germline, CDR1 SQVTM and CDR2 ANQGSEA. The CDR3 runs to 12 residues. The CDR3 DNA sequence: TGCAGCGTTGCCGGCAGGGGATATGGCTACACCTTC. Translating it yields CSVAGRGYGYTF.

The V gene is TRBV7-3, the J gene TRBJ2-2, with TRBD2 matching 11 bases. V trimming: 6 bases; J trimming: 6 bases; junction bases outside the gene matches: 6. Germline assignment: CDR1 SGHTA and CDR2 FQGTGA. This CDR3 has 15 residues. In DNA, the CDR3 is TGTGCCAGCAGACTACTAGCGGGAGTACCCGGGGAGCTGTTTTTT. As protein: CASRLLAGVPGELFF.